This T cell receptor (beta chain) was recorded in a study of T cell repertoires in cytomegalovirus infection. Overall study context: Recently identified HLA-C-restricted CMV epitopes and well-studied HLA-B-restricted CMV epitopes were used by the study. Study-level findings and limits: Based on cumulative public TCR beta family frequency, carriers of CMV plus the relevant HLA were identified. Across the ex vivo response, the dominant clonotypes were HLA-C-restricted CMV-specific TCR beta clonotypes.

The CDR3 contains 12 residues. The germline V and J ends were trimmed by 6 bases and 6 bases, with 9 bases remaining between them. Germline V lookup: CDR1 SEHNR, CDR2 FQNEAQ (reference sequence). TCRdb reanalysed the reads using MiXCR and keeps one entry per CDR3 protein. The sample consists of around 900,000 distinct CDR3 sequences, around 29% of them appearing once. There are a few counts of this clonotype. Its target is unknown. The sequences come from cultured CD8+ T cells from PBMCs, collected from culture after CMV antigen stimulation. The chain is built from TRBV7-9 and TRBJ1-3; D gene uncertain. The clonotype was recovered from a human donor in good health (CMV status not recorded). Some clones in this sample may be carry-over from other donors' samples. The chain's CDR3 is CASSPGENTIYF. The DNA for the CDR3 is TGTGCCAGCAGTCCTGGAGAAAACACCATATATTTT.